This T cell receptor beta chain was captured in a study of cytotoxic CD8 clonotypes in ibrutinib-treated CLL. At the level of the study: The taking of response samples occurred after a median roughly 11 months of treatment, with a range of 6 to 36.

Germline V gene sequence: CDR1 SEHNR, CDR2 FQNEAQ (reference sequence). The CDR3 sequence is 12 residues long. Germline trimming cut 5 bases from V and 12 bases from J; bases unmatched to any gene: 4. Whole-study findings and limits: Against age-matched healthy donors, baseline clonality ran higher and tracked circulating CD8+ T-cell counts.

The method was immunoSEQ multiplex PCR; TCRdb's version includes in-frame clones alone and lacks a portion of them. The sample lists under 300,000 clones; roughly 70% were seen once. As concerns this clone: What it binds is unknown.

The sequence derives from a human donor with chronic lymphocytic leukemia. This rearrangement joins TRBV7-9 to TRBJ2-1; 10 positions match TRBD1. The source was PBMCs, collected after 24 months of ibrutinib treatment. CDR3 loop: CASSPGTGVQFF. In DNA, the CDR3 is TGTGCCAGCAGCCCCGGGACAGGGGTGCAGTTCTTC.